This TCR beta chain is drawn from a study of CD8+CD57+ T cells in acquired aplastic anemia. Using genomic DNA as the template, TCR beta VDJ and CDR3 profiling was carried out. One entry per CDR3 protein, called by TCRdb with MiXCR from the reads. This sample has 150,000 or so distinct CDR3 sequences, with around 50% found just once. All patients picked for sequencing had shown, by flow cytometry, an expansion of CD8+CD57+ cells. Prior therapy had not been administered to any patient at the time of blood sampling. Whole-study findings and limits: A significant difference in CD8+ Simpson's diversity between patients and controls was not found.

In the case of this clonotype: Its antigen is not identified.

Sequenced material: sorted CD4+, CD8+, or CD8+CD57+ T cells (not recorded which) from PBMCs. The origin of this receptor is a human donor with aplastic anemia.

The CDR3 here is CASSIPRKEANVLTF. The CDR3 nucleotides read TGTGCCAGTAGTATCCCTAGGAAGGAGGCCAACGTCCTGACTTTC. The genes are TRBV19 and TRBJ2-6; D not certain. The CDR3 totals 15 residues. The germline V gene has CDR1 LNHDA and CDR2 SQIVND (reference sequence). Trimming cost V 3 bases and J 6 bases, with 12 bases left between them.